These 18 T cell receptor beta chains were all obtained from the same sample, sequenced in a study of blood T cell repertoires in COVID-19. Measured with immunoSEQ multiplex PCR; TCRdb has only the in-frame clones, and not every one. Among roughly 250,000 clones listed, 75% to 90% were seen once. Sequenced input: peripheral blood. Receptors were obtained from a human donor in a cohort sampled during active COVID-19.

The chain links TRBV5-6 to TRBJ1-1, with D tentatively TRBD1 (6 bases). This CDR3 comprises 16 residues. In germline, CDR1 is SGHDT, CDR2 YYEEEE. Trimming removed 4 bases from V and 1 base from J, with 17 bases in between. The CDR3 DNA follows: TGTGCCAGCAGCGCCCCGGGTAGAGGGGGGAACACTGAAGCTTTCTTT. The encoded protein is CASSAPGRGGNTEAFF.

This clone came up a few times. This chain joins TRBV7-2 and TRBJ2-3; D unclear. The CDR3 runs to 16 residues. Trimming left V 4 bases short and J 2 bases short, with 16 bases between. Germline V CDR1 and CDR2: SGHTA, FQGNSA. The CDR3 is CASSSTTGSYTDTQYF. The DNA of the CDR3 is TGTGCCAGCAGCTCAACGACTGGATCATACACAGATACGCAGTATTTT.

This rearrangement joins TRBV11-3 to TRBJ1-4; tentatively, D is TRBD1 (6 bases). CDR3 length: 18 residues. Trimming took off 2 bases at V and 0 bases at J, with 16 bases between the two ends. Germline values: CDR1 SGHNT, CDR2 YENEEA. The CDR3 spells CASSLLPTTGPTNEKLFF. DNA of the CDR3: TGTGCCAGCAGCTTACTACCGACCACAGGGCCAACTAATGAAAAACTGTTTTTT.

The chain combines TRBV18 with TRBJ2-7; D gene ambiguous. V was pared by 1 base and J by 6 bases, with 10 bases between. This CDR3 contains 13 residues. Germline assignment: CDR1 KGHSH and CDR2 LQKENI. In DNA form, the CDR3 reads TGTGCCAGCTCACCACAGGCAGGTACCGAGCAGTACTTC. Its translation: CASSPQAGTEQYF.

The chain couples TRBV7-2 to TRBJ1-5; the D gene is possibly TRBD1 (5 bases). The CDR3 has 14 amino acids. Germline CDR1 is SGHTA and CDR2 is FQGNSA. The V end was cut by 2 bases, the J end by 7 bases, with 12 bases between. The CDR3 here is CASSLRGGEQPQHF. In DNA form, the CDR3 reads TGTGCCAGCAGCTTACGGGGGGGAGAGCAGCCCCAGCATTTT.

This clone came up once. This sequence joins TRBV7-2 and TRBJ2-1; TRBD1 matches at 7 bases. CDR3 length equals 16 residues. With V trimmed by 5 bases and J by 7 bases, 14 bases remained unmatched. Per germline, CDR1 SGHTA and CDR2 FQGNSA. CDR3 loop: CASSQVTGFLKNEQFF. CDR3 nucleotide sequence: TGTGCCAGCAGCCAAGTGACAGGGTTCCTTAAAAATGAGCAGTTCTTC.

This clone was seen once. The gene calls are TRBV18 and TRBJ1-5, with D possibly matching TRBD1 (6 bases). V lost 1 base, J lost 8 bases, and 9 bases lay in between. This CDR3 is built from 13 residues. Germline CDR1 KGHSH, CDR2 LQKENI. CDR3 region: CASSPQGGEPQHF. For the CDR3, the DNA is TGTGCCAGCTCACCACAAGGGGGTGAGCCCCAGCATTTT.

This rearrangement joins TRBV2 to TRBJ2-7; maybe TRBD1 (5 bases). The germline CDR1 and CDR2 sequences are SNHLY and FYNNEI. The CDR3 totals 14 residues. V shed 6 bases and J shed 2 bases, with 14 bases lying between them. Here the CDR3 DNA reads TGTGCCAGCAGCTATTCGACAGCAACCTACGAGCAGTACTTC. This gives the protein CASSYSTATYEQYF.

About this clone: Different DNA sequences within this sample yield the same CDR3. The chain joins TRBV9 to TRBJ2-2, with 8 positions matching TRBD2. Trimming cost V 2 bases and J 2 bases; bases outside gene matches: 2. The germline V gene has CDR1 SGDLS and CDR2 YYNGEE. This CDR3 has 15 residues. The CDR3, as DNA: TGTGCCAGCAGCGTCACTAGCGGCAACACCGGGGAGCTGTTTTTT. Translation gives CASSVTSGNTGELFF.

J is TRBJ1-4 and V is TRBV12-5; 8 bases fit TRBD1. The length of the CDR3 is 20 residues. Germline CDR1 is LGHNT and CDR2 is FRNRAP. Losses at the gene ends were 0 bases for V and 0 bases for J; bases not matched to a gene: 12. In DNA form, the CDR3 reads TGTGCTAGTGGTTTGGTAAAATGGGCAGGGGGCTCCTCAACTAATGAAAAACTGTTTTTT. Encoded protein: CASGLVKWAGGSSTNEKLFF.

The chain has TRBV6-5 and TRBJ2-7; TRBD1 aligns across 7 bases. From germline, CDR1 is MNHEY and CDR2 SVGAGI. With 6 bases clipped from V and 3 bases from J, the junction kept 5 bases outside the gene matches. This CDR3 spans 13 amino acids. This CDR3 is CASSYDRDYEQYF. CDR3 sequence (DNA): TGTGCCAGCAGCTATGACAGGGACTACGAGCAGTACTTC.

Only one count was recorded for this clone. CDR3 coding DNA: TGCGCCAGCAGTGAGACAGGGATTCCCTACGAGCAGTACTTC. It specifies CASSETGIPYEQYF. The chain recombines TRBV10-1 with TRBJ2-7; D may be TRBD1 (6 bases). Germline V lookup: CDR1 WNHNN, CDR2 SYGVQD (reference sequence). The V gene lost 2 bases and the J gene lost 2 bases, with 10 bases spanning the gap. This CDR3 is built from 14 residues.

The chain uses TRBV9 and TRBJ2-7, with 7 bases identical to TRBD2. After removal of 0 bases from V and 2 bases from J, the junction contained 5 bases not matched to a gene. The CDR3 contains 15 residues. CDR1 is SGDLS, CDR2 YYNGEE, per germline. The CDR3 loop reads CASSVGTSATYEQYF. DNA of the CDR3: TGTGCCAGCAGCGTAGGTACTAGCGCTACCTACGAGCAGTACTTC.

The J gene is TRBJ2-3, the V gene TRBV19; weak D call: TRBD1 (7 bases). The germline gives CDR1 LNHDA, CDR2 SQIVND (reference sequence). The V end was cut by 7 bases, the J end by 6 bases, with 20 bases between. The CDR3 totals 15 residues. CDR3 sequence: CASTLGGGGADTQYF. Here the CDR3 DNA reads TGTGCCAGTACCCTCGGTGGAGGGGGCGCCGATACGCAGTATTTT. Looking up the rest from reference TRBV19 and TRBJ2-3 gives the full variable domain: DGGITQSPKYLFRKEGQNVTLSCEQNLNHDAMYWYRQDPGQGLRLIYYSQIVNDFQKGDIAEGYSVSREKKESFPLTVTSAQKNPTAFYLCASTLGGGGADTQYFGPGTRLTVL.

This rearrangement joins TRBV27 to TRBJ2-3; 7 bases agree with TRBD1. Germline V gene lookup returns CDR1 MNHEY and CDR2 SMNVEV (reference sequence). This CDR3 comprises 15 residues. V gave up 2 bases and J gave up 0 bases; unmatched junction bases: 2. CDR3 in DNA: TGTGCCAGCAGTTTAGAGGGACAGAGCACAGATACGCAGTATTTT. Its protein is CASSLEGQSTDTQYF.

J is TRBJ2-6 and V is TRBV5-1; 13 nucleotides agree with TRBD2. Unmatched junction bases numbered 8, after V lost 2 bases and J lost 0 bases. CDR1 and CDR2 from the germline V gene are SGHRS and YFSETQ. The CDR3 spans 20 residues. The CDR3 protein is CASSLFVGTSGASGANVLTF. For the CDR3, the DNA is TGCGCCAGCAGCTTATTTGTAGGGACTAGCGGGGCCTCTGGGGCCAACGTCCTGACTTTC.

The chain couples TRBV24-1 to TRBJ2-3, with D perhaps TRBD2 (5 bases). CDR3 size: 15 residues. The germline V gene has CDR1 KGHDR and CDR2 SFDVKD. The V and J ends lost 3 bases and 8 bases respectively, with 17 bases between them. The CDR3 reads CATSDPFGSGGTQYF. The CDR3 DNA follows: TGTGCCACCAGTGATCCCTTTGGGAGCGGCGGTACGCAGTATTTT.

The chain uses TRBV10-3 and TRBJ2-3; D might be TRBD2 (6 bases). The CDR3 totals 16 residues. Deletions cut 3 bases from V and 6 bases from J, with 19 bases between. Germline V CDR1 and CDR2: ENHRY, SYGVKD. The CDR3 spells CAISDEGRERGDTQYF. CDR3 nucleotide sequence: TGTGCCATCAGTGATGAGGGTCGGGAGCGAGGCGATACGCAGTATTTT.